The 22 T cell receptor beta chains below come from one sample, sequenced in a study of cytomegalovirus exposure and HLA in healthy donors. The PCR contained 60 Vbeta and 13 Jbeta primers. Assay used: immunoSEQ multiplex PCR; TCRdb lists only in-frame clones, some missing. The sample carries tens of thousands of clones, around 77% recorded once. Sequenced input: PBMCs. Every receptor here comes from a man aged 25 to 40 in good health and CMV-seronegative.

V usage is TRBV11-2 and J usage is TRBJ1-1; D gene uncertain. The CDR3 is made up of 12 amino acids. Trimming removed 5 bases from V and 11 bases from J, with 15 bases in between. Germline-derived CDR1 and CDR2 are SGHAT and FQNNGV. The CDR3 protein is CASSPIETMAFF. CDR3 bases: TGTGCCAGCAGCCCAATCGAGACAATGGCTTTCTTT.

CDR3 in DNA: TGTGCCAGCTCACCACCTGATTCCGGGACAGCTGAGCTCAACTATGGCTACACCTTC. It translates to CASSPPDSGTAELNYGYTF. The V call is TRBV18, the J call TRBJ1-2; 7 bases align to TRBD1. After removal of 0 bases from V and 2 bases from J, the junction contained 15 bases not matched to a gene. The CDR3 consists of 19 residues. Germline CDR1 and CDR2: KGHSH and LQKENI.

The rearrangement uses TRBV27 and TRBJ2-5; D might be TRBD2 (7 bases). Per germline, CDR1 MNHEY and CDR2 SMNVEV (reference sequence). The CDR3 covers 15 residues. V gave up 1 base and J gave up 4 bases, with 13 bases separating them. The CDR3 spells CASSLLRGGGETQYF. The CDR3 DNA is TGTGCCAGCAGTTTATTGAGGGGAGGGGGAGAGACCCAGTACTTC.

The V call is TRBV7-2, the J call TRBJ2-3; 7 bases map to TRBD2. V trimming: 3 bases; J trimming: 4 bases; junction bases outside the gene matches: 4. The CDR3 extends over 14 amino acids. The germline V gene encodes CDR1 SGHTA and CDR2 FQGNSA. The CDR3 nucleotides are TGTGCCAGCAGCTTTGGGACTATCTCAGATACGCAGTATTTT. As protein: CASSFGTISDTQYF.

The chain carries TRBV2 and TRBJ1-2, with D hard to call. Germline CDR1 reads SNHLY; CDR2 reads FYNNEI. The CDR3 has 15 residues. Trimming left V 6 bases short and J 4 bases short, with 18 bases between. CDR3: CASRKRHETLYGYTF. CDR3 coding DNA: TGTGCCAGCAGGAAACGACACGAGACCCTCTATGGCTACACCTTC.

The chain combines TRBV4-2 with TRBJ2-7; TRBD2 matches at 9 bases. V lost 1 base, J lost 5 bases, and 12 bases stayed unmatched. Per the germline V gene, CDR1 is LGHNA and CDR2 is YNFKEQ. CDR3 length: 17 amino acids. This chain's CDR3 is CASSQGGFAGGPHEQYF. The DNA for the CDR3 is TGTGCCAGCAGCCAAGGCGGATTTGCGGGGGGGCCACACGAGCAGTACTTC.

The chain combines TRBV5-1 with TRBJ1-3, with 9 positions matching TRBD1. Germline loops: CDR1 SGHRS, CDR2 YFSETQ. This CDR3 spans 14 amino acids. Germline trimming cut 2 bases from V and 7 bases from J; bases unmatched to any gene: 4. The CDR3 protein is CASSFLGTGNTIYF. The CDR3 nucleotides read TGCGCCAGCAGCTTTCTCGGGACAGGGAACACCATATATTTT.

The CDR3, as DNA: TGCAGCGGTAGACAGGGGACAGATACGCAGTATTTT. This encodes CSGRQGTDTQYF. The rearrangement uses TRBV29-1 and TRBJ2-3; 8 nucleotides agree with TRBD1. Germline V CDR1 and CDR2: SQVTM, ANQGSEA. This CDR3 contains 12 residues. With 7 bases clipped from V and 3 bases from J, the junction kept 3 bases outside the gene matches.

The genes are TRBV5-6 and TRBJ2-7, with 8 positions matching TRBD1. V dropped 4 bases and J dropped 5; count of bases not matched to a gene: 8. CDR1 SGHDT and CDR2 YYEEEE come from the germline V gene. This CDR3 has 14 amino acids. The CDR3 bases are TGTGCCAGCAGCCCAAGGACAGGGCTACACGAGCAGTACTTC. Translation: CASSPRTGLHEQYF.

This chain connects TRBV5-1 to TRBJ1-2; D is ambiguous. The CDR3 is 13 amino acids. CDR1 and CDR2 from the germline V gene are SGHRS and YFSETQ. The germline V and J ends were trimmed by 5 bases and 4 bases, with 12 bases remaining between them. The CDR3 nucleotides read TGCGCCAGCAGTTCCGGGATTACCTATGGCTACACCTTC. Protein: CASSSGITYGYTF.

This chain joins TRBV7-2 and TRBJ1-1, with D possibly matching TRBD1 (5 bases). Germline V gene sequence: CDR1 SGHTA, CDR2 FQGNSA. The V gene lost 10 bases and the J gene lost 5 bases, with 14 bases spanning the gap. This CDR3 region has 12 residues. The CDR3 is CATGRGETEAFF. DNA for the CDR3: TGTGCCACCGGTAGGGGTGAAACTGAAGCTTTCTTT.

V and J are TRBV6-5 and TRBJ2-3; 8 bases line up with TRBD2. The CDR3 is 15 residues long. J was trimmed by 5 bases and V by 2 bases; bases with no gene match: 6. Germline loops: CDR1 MNHEY, CDR2 SVGAGI. In DNA, the CDR3 is TGTGCCAGCAGTTACCCTCGGGGGGGCGTAGATACGCAGTATTTT. Protein sequence: CASSYPRGGVDTQYF.

This sequence joins TRBV7-9 and TRBJ1-6; 7 bases are shared with TRBD1. Germline trimming cut 1 base from V and 5 bases from J; bases unmatched to any gene: 5. This CDR3 has 16 residues. The V gene's germline CDR1 is SEHNR and CDR2 FQNEAQ (reference sequence). CDR3 sequence (DNA): TGTGCCAGCAGCTTAGTTTCGGGACAGAATAATTCACCCCTCCACTTT. Its protein product is CASSLVSGQNNSPLHF.

J is TRBJ1-4 and V is TRBV19; D might be TRBD1 (6 bases). The germline V gene encodes CDR1 LNHDA and CDR2 SQIVND (reference sequence). With 3 bases removed from V and 5 bases from J, the gap between germline ends came to 10 bases. This CDR3 comprises 14 residues. The chain's CDR3 is CASSMTGVNEKLFF. For the CDR3, the DNA is TGTGCCAGTAGTATGACAGGAGTAAATGAAAAACTGTTTTTT.

The J gene is TRBJ2-7, the V gene TRBV4-1, with a weak D call TRBD2 (6 bases). This CDR3 comprises 16 residues. V dropped 1 base and J dropped 5 bases, with 18 bases sitting between them. The germline V gene has CDR1 MGHRA and CDR2 YSYEKL. The CDR3 reads CASSQAQRAGYNEQYF. In DNA, the CDR3 is TGCGCCAGCAGCCAAGCCCAGCGGGCAGGGTATAACGAGCAGTACTTC.

The V and J genes are TRBV5-8 and TRBJ2-1; 8 positions match TRBD2. The ends lost 2 bases at V and 9 bases at J; junction bases unmatched: 10. The CDR3 runs 15 residues. Per the germline V gene, CDR1 is SGHTS and CDR2 is YDEGEE. CDR3: CASSFGTRGNTEQFF. The CDR3 region has the DNA TGTGCCAGCAGCTTCGGGACTAGGGGGAATACTGAGCAGTTCTTC.

The J gene is TRBJ1-2, the V gene TRBV4-3, with 8 bases lining up with TRBD1. Germline V gene lookup returns CDR1 LGHNA and CDR2 YSLEER. The V segment lost 0 bases and the J segment 7 bases; nucleotides outside the gene matches: 7. There are 15 residues in the CDR3. The CDR3, as DNA: TGCGCCAGCAGCCAAGATCTCAGGGGGCATGGTGGCTACACCTTC. Encoded protein: CASSQDLRGHGGYTF.

The V and J genes are TRBV10-1 and TRBJ2-1, with TRBD1 matching over 10 bases. CDR1 is WNHNN, CDR2 SYGVQD, per germline (reference sequence). V trimming: 6 bases; J trimming: 9 bases; junction bases outside the gene matches: 5. The CDR3 is 13 residues long. The CDR3 DNA sequence: TGCGCCAGCAGAGGGACAGGGGAGGGTGAGCAGTTCTTC. Its protein is CASRGTGEGEQFF.

The rearrangement joins TRBV27 to TRBJ2-7, with D possibly TRBD1 on 5 matching bases. The germline V gene encodes CDR1 MNHEY and CDR2 SMNVEV (reference sequence). This CDR3 spans 15 amino acids. Trimming removed 4 bases from V and 0 bases from J, with 13 bases in between. CDR3 DNA: TGTGCCAGCAGTTCGCGGACATTATTCTCCTACGAGCAGTACTTC. Its protein is CASSSRTLFSYEQYF.

Remarks on this clone: The same CDR3 arises from other DNA sequences in this sample as well. The chain joins TRBV7-2 to TRBJ2-1; D perhaps matches TRBD2 (5 bases). Trimming took off 4 bases at V and 6 bases at J, with 7 bases between the two ends. The CDR3 sequence is 12 residues long. The germline CDR1 and CDR2 sequences are SGHTA and FQGNSA. The CDR3 region is CASSSGVNEQFF. In DNA, the CDR3 is TGTGCCAGCAGCTCCGGGGTCAATGAGCAGTTCTTC.

This clone has just one count. CDR3 amino acids: CASSLRGADQPQHF. For the CDR3, the DNA is TGTGCCAGCAGCTTAAGGGGCGCCGATCAGCCCCAGCATTTT. V usage is TRBV7-2 and J usage is TRBJ1-5; tentatively, D is TRBD1 (5 bases). Germline assignment: CDR1 SGHTA and CDR2 FQGNSA. The CDR3 contains 14 residues. V was trimmed by 2 bases and J by 5 bases, leaving 10 bases between them.

The chain recombines TRBV7-9 with TRBJ1-4; TRBD1 matches at 7 bases. The CDR3 runs to 17 residues. V was pared by 4 bases and J by 7 bases, with 15 bases of the junction left unmatched. CDR1 and CDR2 (germline): SEHNR, FQNEAQ (reference sequence). CDR3 sequence (DNA): TGTGCCAGCAGCTCCTGGGGACAGCGCGGTGTTGGTGAAAAACTGTTTTTT. Protein product: CASSSWGQRGVGEKLFF.